These 22 T cell receptor beta chains were sequenced from one sample in a study of technical replicates of blood from four donors (dated by TCRdb to 2017 to 2019). The library was obtained by the immunoSEQ multiplex PCR assay. Drawn from immuneACCESS, this table holds only the in-frame rearrangements with V and J called that TCRdb kept. Clones are partly lost; checked studies trace under half to an unresolved V gene and leave the rest unexplained. In this sample the table shows tens of thousands of clones, roughly 90% of which occur a single time. The ten largest account for 4.5% to 5% of the sample. The sample was PBMCs. These receptor sequences come from a human donor in good health. Some clones in this sample may be carry-over from other donors' samples.

The J gene is TRBJ2-5, the V gene TRBV2; 8 nucleotides align to TRBD1. From germline, CDR1 is SNHLY and CDR2 FYNNEI. J lost 5 bases, V lost 6 bases, and 8 bases had no gene match. The CDR3 runs 14 residues. The CDR3 DNA reads TGTGCCAGCAGGTCAGGACAGGGTATTGAGACCCAGTACTTC. Protein sequence: CASRSGQGIETQYF.

V is TRBV7-3 and J is TRBJ2-7; 11 bases line up with TRBD2. The germline CDR1 and CDR2 sequences are SGHTA and FQGTGA. This CDR3 has 15 amino acids. J lost 3 bases, V lost 5 bases, and 6 bases had no gene match. The DNA for the CDR3 is TGTGCCAGCAGCGGTAGCGGGGGGGCTGGCTACGAGCAGTACTTC. It yields the protein CASSGSGGAGYEQYF.

The genes are TRBV5-1 and TRBJ2-5; 8 positions agree with TRBD2. The CDR3 has 14 amino acids. J gave up 4 bases and V 0 bases, and 2 bases lay outside the gene matches. The V gene's germline CDR1 is SGHRS and CDR2 YFSETQ. The CDR3 coding sequence is TGCGCCAGCAGCTTGGGGACTAGCAGAGAGACCCAGTACTTC. Amino acid sequence: CASSLGTSRETQYF.

The rearrangement joins TRBV4-3 to TRBJ1-2, with a possible D match to TRBD1 (5 bases). V was trimmed by 4 bases and J by 3 bases, leaving 15 bases between them. Germline CDR1 LGHNA, CDR2 YSLEER. There are 15 residues in the CDR3. The DNA of the CDR3 is TGCGCCAGCAGCCCCGAGGCCAGGGTTCACTATGGCTACACCTTC. Its translation is CASSPEARVHYGYTF.

The gene calls are TRBV9 and TRBJ2-3; 9 nucleotides align to TRBD2. After removal of 0 bases from V and 2 bases from J, the junction contained 13 bases not matched to a gene. CDR1 is SGDLS, CDR2 YYNGEE, per germline. CDR3 length equals 19 residues. The CDR3 loop is CASSVVDGGAGGSTDTQYF. The CDR3 DNA sequence: TGTGCCAGCAGCGTAGTGGACGGGGGAGCGGGGGGTTCCACAGATACGCAGTATTTT.

J is TRBJ2-7 and V is TRBV6-1, with 13 nucleotides matching TRBD2. CDR3 length equals 15 residues. Germline-derived CDR1 and CDR2 are MNHNS and SASEGT. Trimming removed 7 bases from V and 10 bases from J; junction bases left unmatched: 13. In nucleotides, the CDR3 is TGTGCCAGCACTAAAGTACTAGCGGGGGGGGATGATCAGTACTTC. It yields the protein CASTKVLAGGDDQYF.

This chain connects TRBV19 to TRBJ2-7, with TRBD1 identical over 9 bases. CDR1 is LNHDA and CDR2 is SQIVND in the germline V gene (reference sequence). The CDR3 runs 15 residues. Trimming took 6 bases from V and 2 from J; bases not matched to a gene: 8. The CDR3 here is CASSTEQGAPYEQYF. The CDR3 DNA follows: TGTGCCAGTAGCACCGAACAGGGGGCTCCCTACGAGCAGTACTTC. The whole variable domain, remainder taken from reference TRBV19 and TRBJ2-7, is DGGITQSPKYLFRKEGQNVTLSCEQNLNHDAMYWYRQDPGQGLRLIYYSQIVNDFQKGDIAEGYSVSREKKESFPLTVTSAQKNPTAFYLCASSTEQGAPYEQYFGPGTRLTVT.

The chain links TRBV28 to TRBJ1-2; perhaps TRBD1 as D (6 bases). Germline CDR1 reads MDHEN; CDR2 reads SYDVKM. The V end was cut by 9 bases, the J end by 2 bases, with 10 bases between. The CDR3 covers 12 residues. The CDR3 reads CASTDRNYGYTF. In DNA form, the CDR3 reads TGTGCCAGTACCGACAGGAACTATGGCTACACCTTC.

This clone appeared once. The chain couples TRBV6-5 to TRBJ2-1, with D perhaps matching TRBD2 (5 bases). The CDR3 is 16 amino acids. The germline V and J ends were trimmed by 2 bases and 0 bases, with 11 bases remaining between them. Germline CDR1 reads MNHEY; CDR2 reads SVGAGI. CDR3 region: CASSYRGISSYNEQFF. CDR3 nucleotides: TGTGCCAGCAGTTACCGAGGGATAAGCTCCTACAATGAGCAGTTCTTC.

The V gene is TRBV18, the J gene TRBJ1-3; D is possibly TRBD1 (6 bases). The CDR3 consists of 15 residues. V was pared by 11 bases and J by 1 base, with 18 bases between. Germline V gene lookup returns CDR1 KGHSH and CDR2 LQKENI. This chain's CDR3 is CAGKDSLISGNTIYF. The CDR3, as DNA: TGTGCCGGAAAGGACAGCCTGATTTCTGGAAACACCATATATTTT.

This chain connects TRBV4-3 to TRBJ2-3, with a weak D call TRBD1 (6 bases). This CDR3 region has 16 residues. CDR1 is LGHNA and CDR2 is YSLEER in the germline V gene. V lost 5 bases, J lost 2 bases, and 17 bases lay in between. CDR3 region: CASSSEGVRVTDTQYF. The CDR3 DNA reads TGCGCCAGCAGCTCAGAGGGGGTCCGGGTCACAGATACGCAGTATTTT.

CDR3: CASSSQTGLGGNTIYF. In DNA, the CDR3 is TGTGCCAGCAGCTCCCAGACAGGGTTGGGTGGAAACACCATATATTTT. The V gene is TRBV9, the J gene TRBJ1-3, with TRBD1 identical over 7 bases. V lost 4 bases, J lost 3 bases, and 10 bases stayed unmatched. The germline V gene encodes CDR1 SGDLS and CDR2 YYNGEE. The CDR3 sequence is 16 residues long.

V gene TRBV2 combines with J gene TRBJ2-3, with TRBD2 matching over 9 bases. The CDR3 runs 20 residues. Germline lookup yields CDR1 SNHLY and CDR2 FYNNEI. The junction had 14 bases not matched to a gene; V was cut back by 1 base and J by 0 bases. CDR3 coding DNA: TGTGCCAGCAGTGAAGAGGCGGGAGGGCTACCCAGAACTAGCACAGATACGCAGTATTTT. Residues: CASSEEAGGLPRTSTDTQYF.

This clone was counted once. The V call is TRBV7-9, the J call TRBJ2-1; 8 bases are shared with TRBD2. CDR3 size: 15 residues. CDR1 and CDR2 (germline): SEHNR, FQNEAQ (reference sequence). With V trimmed by 1 base and J by 4 bases, 3 bases remained unmatched. CDR3: CASSLGGGPYNEQFF. The CDR3 DNA reads as TGTGCCAGCAGCTTAGGCGGGGGGCCATACAATGAGCAGTTCTTC.

This rearrangement joins TRBV4-3 to TRBJ2-3; tentatively, D is TRBD2 (6 bases). From germline, CDR1 is LGHNA and CDR2 YSLEER. CDR3 size: 13 residues. V lost 5 bases and J lost 1, with 7 bases in between. The CDR3 is CASSGTGTDTQYF. The CDR3, as DNA: TGCGCCAGCAGCGGGACTGGCACAGATACGCAGTATTTT.

V and J are TRBV5-7 and TRBJ2-1; D is possibly TRBD2 (6 bases). TRBV5-7 is placed among ORFs of uncertain function. V was cut by 3 bases and J by 7 bases, with 17 bases left in between. This CDR3 has 15 residues. In DNA, the CDR3 is TGTGCCAGCAGCTGGCTCATGGGACTTGGGAATGAGCAGTTCTTC. It codes for CASSWLMGLGNEQFF.

J is TRBJ2-3 and V is TRBV9; 10 bases match TRBD1. Germline V gives CDR1 SGDLS, CDR2 YYNGEE. Unmatched junction bases numbered 5, after V lost 4 bases and J lost 3 bases. The CDR3 extends over 15 amino acids. CDR3 residues: CASSLGQGETDTQYF. The CDR3 nucleotides read TGTGCCAGCAGCTTAGGACAGGGGGAGACAGATACGCAGTATTTT.

The chain carries TRBV19 and TRBJ1-6; D gene ambiguous. The CDR3 contains 16 residues. V was pared by 4 bases and J by 4 bases, with 14 bases between. Germline assignment: CDR1 LNHDA and CDR2 SQIVND (reference sequence). DNA of the CDR3: TGTGCCAGTAGTACGTCCCCAGGAAATTATAATTCACCCCTCCACTTT. This encodes CASSTSPGNYNSPLHF.

CDR3: CSVGLANTGELFF. The CDR3 DNA reads as TGCAGCGTTGGGCTTGCGAACACCGGGGAGCTGTTTTTT. The gene calls are TRBV29-1 and TRBJ2-2, with D unresolved. The length of the CDR3 is 13 residues. V shed 4 bases and J shed 0 bases, with 6 bases lying between them. Germline CDR1 SQVTM, CDR2 ANQGSEA.

This chain uses TRBV14 with TRBJ1-2; D uncertain. The germline V and J ends were trimmed by 5 bases and 5 bases, with 9 bases remaining between them. CDR3 length: 12 residues. Germline CDR1 SGHDN, CDR2 FVKESK. Here the CDR3 reads CASSGYGYGYTF. The CDR3, as DNA: TGTGCCAGCAGCGGTTACGGGTATGGCTACACCTTC.

This chain uses TRBV5-6 with TRBJ2-7, with D perhaps TRBD1 (6 bases). V was trimmed by 6 bases and J by 0 bases, leaving 13 bases between them. The V gene's germline CDR1 is SGHDT and CDR2 YYEEEE. CDR3 length: 14 amino acids. The CDR3 here is CASTSWTVSYEQYF. The CDR3 nucleotides read TGTGCCAGCACTTCCTGGACAGTCTCCTACGAGCAGTACTTC. Full variable domain (rest looked up from reference TRBV5-6 and TRBJ2-7): DAGVTQSPTHLIKTRGQQVTLRCSPKSGHDTVSWYQQALGQGPQFIFQYYEEEERQRGNFPDRFSGHQFPNYSSELNVNALLLGDSALYLCASTSWTVSYEQYFGPGTRLTVT.

This clone was recorded only once. The J gene is TRBJ1-5, the V gene TRBV6-5, with 7 positions matching TRBD1. The CDR3 is made up of 14 amino acids. Trimming cost V 5 bases and J 7 bases; bases outside gene matches: 8. Germline values: CDR1 MNHEY, CDR2 SVGAGI. As DNA, the CDR3 is TGTGCCAGCAGTCCCGACAGGGTTGGACAGCCCCAGCATTTT. Translation: CASSPDRVGQPQHF.